Below, 32 T cell receptor beta chains from the same sample are listed, as sequenced in a study of blood T cells in healthy people across ages. Through a sample-barcoded 5' primer and a J-beta primer mix, a second PCR was run for roughly 7 to 12 cycles. Using its own MiXCR run on the 5' RACE reads, TCRdb lists one record per CDR3 protein. This table holds 600,000 to 650,000 distinct CDR3 sequences, 58% found once. Sequencing used blood. These receptors originate from a man aged 55 to 70 in good health.

This chain uses TRBV7-2 with TRBJ2-1, with 9 nucleotides matching TRBD2. This CDR3 has 15 amino acids. The trim removed 5 bases at V and 7 bases at J, leaving 9 bases unmatched. Germline CDR1 reads SGHTA; CDR2 reads FQGNSA. CDR3 in DNA: TGTGCCAGCAGCATCGAGGGACTAGCCTTAAATGAGCAGTTCTTC. Protein product: CASSIEGLALNEQFF.

This clonotype was seen at least ten times. This chain connects TRBV20-1 to TRBJ1-2; 7 bases are shared with TRBD1. The CDR3 has 15 amino acids. With 0 bases clipped from V and 8 bases from J, the junction kept 12 bases outside the gene matches. The germline V gene encodes CDR1 DFQATT and CDR2 SNEGSKA (reference sequence). The CDR3 nucleotides read TGCAGTGCTAGAGATTACGGAGGGGGCGCGAAGGGCTACACCTTC. As protein: CSARDYGGGAKGYTF.

The V gene is TRBV3-1, the J gene TRBJ1-4; D is uncertain. From germline, CDR1 is LGHDT and CDR2 YNNKEL (reference sequence). V was cut by 0 bases and J by 10 bases, with 12 bases left in between. CDR3 length: 14 residues. CDR3 sequence (DNA): TGTGCCAGCAGCCAAGATACTTTGGTGGGAAAACTGTTTTTT. It is translated as CASSQDTLVGKLFF.

This sequence joins TRBV24-1 and TRBJ2-5; 10 bases match TRBD1. Per the germline V gene, CDR1 is KGHDR and CDR2 is SFDVKD. V gave up 4 bases and J gave up 3 bases; unmatched junction bases: 4. The CDR3 runs 15 residues. For the CDR3, the DNA is TGTGCCACCAGTGAATCCGGGACAGGGGAAGAGACCCAGTACTTC. Translating gives CATSESGTGEETQYF.

This chain links TRBV5-1 with TRBJ2-2, with D possibly called TRBD1 or TRBD2 (6 bases each). Looked up from germline, CDR1 is SGHRS and CDR2 is YFSETQ. This CDR3 has 17 amino acids. V shed 7 bases and J shed 6 bases, with 25 bases lying between them. The CDR3 spells CASLSNTGPGGAGELFF. The CDR3 DNA sequence: TGCGCCAGCCTGTCCAATACAGGCCCCGGGGGCGCCGGGGAGCTGTTTTTT. The full variable domain, in which reference TRBV5-1 and TRBJ2-2 provide the parts outside the CDR3, is KAGVTQTPRYLIKTRGQQVTLSCSPISGHRSVSWYQQTPGQGLQFLFEYFSETQRNKGNFPGRFSGRQFSNSRSEMNVSTLELGDSALYLCASLSNTGPGGAGELFFGEGSRLTVL.

The chain joins TRBV7-8 to TRBJ2-3; possibly TRBD2 for D (7 bases). Trimming left V 5 bases short and J 3 bases short, with 21 bases between. Looked up from germline, CDR1 is SGHVS and CDR2 is FQNEAQ. There are 17 residues in the CDR3. The CDR3 protein is CASSPRVRGGSTDTQYF. In DNA form, the CDR3 reads TGTGCCAGCAGCCCAAGAGTAAGGGGGGGGAGTACAGATACGCAGTATTTT.

This clonotype was counted a few times. This chain links TRBV20-1 with TRBJ2-1, with 7 bases matching TRBD2. The CDR3 is 12 amino acids. Germline CDR1 DFQATT, CDR2 SNEGSKA (reference sequence). CDR3 coding DNA: TGCAGCAAGCGGGGAACCTACAATGAGCAGTTCTTC. Protein sequence: CSKRGTYNEQFF.

This clonotype was counted only a few times. This CDR3 reads CASSEGDDPLEAFF. The CDR3 coding sequence is TGTGCCAGCAGTGAAGGGGACGATCCCCTTGAAGCTTTCTTT. V and J are TRBV6-1 and TRBJ1-1, with D tentatively TRBD1 (5 bases). The germline V and J ends were trimmed by 1 base and 7 bases, with 13 bases remaining between them. Germline lookup yields CDR1 MNHNS and CDR2 SASEGT. This CDR3 has 14 residues.

The gene calls are TRBV2 and TRBJ1-1, with D possibly matching TRBD1 (6 bases). CDR1 SNHLY and CDR2 FYNNEI come from the germline V gene. The CDR3 extends over 14 amino acids. V lost 4 bases and J 3 bases, leaving 12 bases between the germline ends. The CDR3 sequence: CASSGLQGYTEAFF. CDR3 DNA: TGTGCCAGCAGTGGCCTCCAGGGGTACACTGAAGCTTTCTTT.

The chain is built from TRBV7-2 and TRBJ2-3; TRBD2 matches 8 bases. Germline V lookup: CDR1 SGHTA, CDR2 FQGNSA. Trimming removed 5 bases from V and 5 bases from J; junction bases left unmatched: 12. The CDR3 sequence is 16 residues long. CDR3 sequence reads: CASSNRGGAFLDTQYF. Written as DNA, the CDR3 is TGTGCCAGCAGCAACCGGGGGGGCGCGTTCCTAGATACGCAGTATTTT.

This clonotype was observed a few times. The gene calls are TRBV20-1 and TRBJ2-5; D is perhaps TRBD1 or TRBD2 (5 bases each). Trimming pared 6 bases from V and 5 bases from J, leaving 13 bases between. Germline loops: CDR1 DFQATT, CDR2 SNEGSKA (reference sequence). This CDR3 has 12 amino acids. The CDR3 nucleotides read TGCAGTGCAGTGGGGTGGGGGGAGACCCAGTACTTC. Translated, it gives CSAVGWGETQYF.

The chain recombines TRBV6-5 with TRBJ1-2; D is possibly TRBD1 (6 bases). The germline CDR1 and CDR2 sequences are MNHEY and SVGAGI. This CDR3 region has 12 residues. Trimming pared 10 bases from V and 3 bases from J, leaving 12 bases between. Written as DNA, the CDR3 is TGTGCCATACGGACAGCTTACTATGGCTACACCTTC. This encodes CAIRTAYYGYTF.

The chain joins TRBV7-2 to TRBJ2-1, with 7 bases fitting TRBD2. This CDR3 spans 15 amino acids. Germline V gene data show CDR1 as SGHTA and CDR2 as FQGNSA. Trimming removed 4 bases from V and 3 bases from J; junction bases left unmatched: 6. CDR3 sequence: CASSSRGDGYNEQFF. Here the CDR3 DNA reads TGTGCCAGCAGCTCTCGGGGGGACGGCTACAATGAGCAGTTCTTC.

This clonotype was counted a few times. The J gene is TRBJ2-5, the V gene TRBV3-1, with D hard to call. Trimming removed 0 bases at V and 3 bases at J, with 11 bases between. There are 15 residues in the CDR3. Germline V CDR1 and CDR2: LGHDT, YNNKEL (reference sequence). DNA for the CDR3: TGTGCCAGCAGCCAAGATACCCGACCAGAAGAGACCCAGTACTTC. Residues: CASSQDTRPEETQYF.

The rearrangement joins TRBV5-1 to TRBJ2-7, with D perhaps TRBD1 (5 bases). CDR1 is SGHRS and CDR2 is YFSETQ in the germline V gene. Trimming removed 0 bases at V and 2 bases at J, with 12 bases between. There are 15 residues in the CDR3. CDR3 nucleotides: TGCGCCAGCAGCTTGGGATCAGGGAACACCTACGAGCAGTACTTC. This translates into CASSLGSGNTYEQYF.

This clonotype was observed a few times. The chain recombines TRBV7-9 with TRBJ2-1, with a tentative D call TRBD2 (5 bases). Germline V lookup: CDR1 SEHNR, CDR2 FQNEAQ (reference sequence). The CDR3 consists of 13 residues. Trimming took 3 bases from V and 8 from J, leaving 11 bases between them. CDR3 protein: CASSFRGSYEQFF. As DNA, the CDR3 is TGTGCCAGCAGCTTCCGGGGTAGCTATGAGCAGTTCTTC.

This clonotype was detected once. This rearrangement joins TRBV2 to TRBJ2-5; D gene ambiguous. The ends were cut back, 5 bases at V and 11 bases at J, with 21 bases in the middle. Germline-derived CDR1 and CDR2 are SNHLY and FYNNEI. The CDR3 is 14 residues long. The DNA for the CDR3 is TGTGCCAGCAGTCCTTACGACCTACGGGTTGAGCAGTACTTC. It encodes CASSPYDLRVEQYF.

This clonotype turned up a few times. The chain links TRBV2 to TRBJ1-2; maybe TRBD1 (6 bases). The CDR3 sequence is 14 residues long. Germline values: CDR1 SNHLY, CDR2 FYNNEI. Trimming cost V 7 bases and J 3 bases, with 15 bases left between them. DNA of the CDR3: TGTGCCAGCAAAGCAGGGGAGATAGACTATGGCTACACCTTC. Translation: CASKAGEIDYGYTF.

The chain links TRBV5-1 to TRBJ2-7; D is undetermined. This CDR3 contains 15 residues. Looked up from germline, CDR1 is SGHRS and CDR2 is YFSETQ. V lost 4 bases and J 7 bases, leaving 21 bases between the germline ends. This CDR3 is CASSLGRQAYNEQYF. Written as DNA, the CDR3 is TGCGCCAGCAGCCTGGGTCGCCAGGCATACAATGAGCAGTACTTC.

The chain couples TRBV12-3 or TRBV12-4 to TRBJ1-3; D ambiguous. V was trimmed by 3 bases and J by 0 bases, leaving 9 bases between them. The CDR3 covers 15 residues. CDR3 sequence: CASSFPRYSGNTIYF. The CDR3 coding sequence is TGTGCCAGCAGTTTCCCCCGGTACTCTGGAAACACCATATATTTT.

This sequence joins TRBV7-9 and TRBJ2-5; D gene ambiguous. Germline-derived CDR1 and CDR2 are SEHNR and FQNEAQ (reference sequence). The CDR3 runs to 12 residues. Deletions cut 5 bases from V and 5 bases from J, with 9 bases between. CDR3 nucleotides: TGTGCCAGCAGCCCGAACTGGGAGACCCAGTACTTC. This translates into CASSPNWETQYF.

The CDR3: CASSGISGPPYEQYF. The CDR3 nucleotides are TGTGCCAGCAGCGGTATAAGCGGGCCACCCTACGAGCAGTACTTC. This chain connects TRBV9 to TRBJ2-7; a weak D match, TRBD2 (6 bases). Trimming removed 3 bases from V and 2 bases from J, with 15 bases in between. Germline V gene sequence: CDR1 SGDLS, CDR2 YYNGEE. The CDR3 contains 15 residues.

The V and J genes are TRBV11-1 and TRBJ2-1; unclear D gene. V was clipped by 1 base and J by 5 bases, with 6 bases between them. This CDR3 is 13 amino acids long. The germline V gene encodes CDR1 SGHAT and CDR2 FQDESV (reference sequence). CDR3 coding DNA: TGTGCCAGCAGCTTAGACTCAGACAATGAGCAGTTCTTC. Its translation is CASSLDSDNEQFF.

The V gene is TRBV6-2 or TRBV6-3, the J gene TRBJ2-2; D might be TRBD2 (5 bases). The CDR3 runs 16 residues. V gave up 5 bases and J gave up 2 bases, with 15 bases separating them. Per the germline V gene, CDR1 is MNHEY and CDR2 is SVGEGT. The CDR3 reads CASSLYGLKNTGELFF. The CDR3, as DNA: TGTGCCAGCAGTCTCTACGGACTGAAAAACACCGGGGAGCTGTTTTTT.

This clonotype was picked up a small number of times. V usage is TRBV5-1 and J usage is TRBJ2-5; 10 bases align to TRBD1. Unmatched junction bases numbered 1, after V lost 2 bases and J lost 3 bases. The CDR3 contains 14 residues. In germline, CDR1 is SGHRS, CDR2 YFSETQ. The CDR3, as DNA: TGCGCCAGCAGCTTCGGGACAGGGGAAGAGACCCAGTACTTC. Its translation is CASSFGTGEETQYF.

This clonotype was counted a single time. Lacking the conserved final phenylalanine or tryptophan, this CDR3 likely reflects a read error. This chain links TRBV18 with TRBJ1-1; possible D gene TRBD1, 5 bases. The germline V and J ends were trimmed by 2 bases and 1 base, with 5 bases remaining between them. The germline CDR1 and CDR2 sequences are KGHSH and LQKENI. The CDR3 has 13 amino acids. CDR3 nucleotide sequence: TGTGCCAGCTCACCAGGACAGAACACTGAAGCTTTCCTT. The encoded protein is CASSPGQNTEAFL.

This clonotype has a single count. The chain employs TRBV6-4 and TRBJ2-5, with D uncertain. CDR3 length equals 14 residues. Germline values: CDR1 MRHNA, CDR2 SNTAGT. Between the trimmed V and J ends, which lost 7 bases and 2 bases, there was a span of 14 bases. CDR3 residues: CASTTDGRQETQYF. CDR3 coding DNA: TGTGCCAGCACTACGGATGGGCGTCAAGAGACCCAGTACTTC.

This clonotype was detected only a few times. V usage is TRBV28 and J usage is TRBJ1-2; no reliable D call. The germline V and J ends were trimmed by 2 bases and 8 bases, with 9 bases remaining between them. CDR1 is MDHEN and CDR2 is SYDVKM in the germline V gene. This CDR3 has 12 amino acids. The CDR3 region has the DNA TGTGCCAGCAGTTTACAACTAAGGGGCTACACCTTC. Its translation is CASSLQLRGYTF.

Note on this clonotype: Given a much more abundant clone one base away, this may be a read error. CDR3 DNA sequence: TGTGCCAGCAGTTCTTACTATGGCTACACCTTC. Protein sequence: CASSSYYGYTF. V usage is TRBV12-3 or TRBV12-4 and J usage is TRBJ1-2; D ambiguous. CDR3 length: 11 residues. The V gene lost 4 bases and the J gene lost 3 bases, with 3 bases spanning the gap.

To note about this clonotype: This may be a read error: a much more frequent sequence differs by one nucleotide. This chain joins TRBV6-1 and TRBJ2-5; 7 bases align to TRBD1. TRBJ2-7 explains the end of the DNA better; the J call may be wrong. CDR3 length: 14 amino acids. Germline V lookup: CDR1 MNHNS, CDR2 SASEGT. Written as DNA, the CDR3 is TGTGCCAGCAACCGCAGGGGGAATTTCGACGAGCAGTACTTC. Its protein is CASNRRGNFDEQYF.

This clonotype was recorded many times. In DNA, the CDR3 is TGCAGTGCTATCCACCCTCGGCGGTCCTATAATTCACCCCTCCACTTT. Its protein product is CSAIHPRRSYNSPLHF. The chain has TRBV20-1 and TRBJ1-6; no definite D call. The CDR3 contains 16 residues. V was clipped by 4 bases and J by 1 base, with 14 bases between them. Germline CDR1 is DFQATT and CDR2 is SNEGSKA (reference sequence).

In this sample, this clonotype turned up a few times. CDR3 in DNA: TGCAGCGTTGGAAAAAGTAGGCCCACAGATACGCAGTATTTT. As protein: CSVGKSRPTDTQYF. The chain carries TRBV29-1 and TRBJ2-3, with D hard to call. Trimming left V 4 bases short and J 2 bases short, with 13 bases between. The V gene's germline CDR1 is SQVTM and CDR2 ANQGSEA. The CDR3 contains 14 residues.